This T cell receptor (beta chain) is drawn from a study of blood T cell repertoires in COVID-19. For the study at large: There were acute and convalescent COVID-19 samples, and they came from the United States, Italy and Spain. In each case, the material was cDNA or gDNA derived from T cells, B-cell-depleted T cells, or PBMCs.

In the authors' workflow: Researchers report that nucleated cell counts were estimated from reference gene primer amplification. Profiled with immunoSEQ multiplex PCR; TCRdb holds only in-frame clones, not every one. V, J and clone size derive from that table, while D and trimming were established from the DNA sequence. Found here are about 130,000 clones, approximately 77% of them singletons; the top ten hold roughly a fifth. Sequencing was performed on peripheral blood. The clonotype comes from a man older than 75 with acute or convalescent COVID-19.

The CDR3, as DNA: TGTGCCACCAGCAGAAGCCTCCCCACGGATACGCAGTATTTT. It translates to CATSRSLPTDTQYF. The chain uses TRBV15 and TRBJ2-3; unclear D gene. In germline, CDR1 is LNHNV, CDR2 YYDKDF (reference sequence). The CDR3 consists of 14 residues. Trimming cost V 2 bases and J 6 bases, with 12 bases left between them.